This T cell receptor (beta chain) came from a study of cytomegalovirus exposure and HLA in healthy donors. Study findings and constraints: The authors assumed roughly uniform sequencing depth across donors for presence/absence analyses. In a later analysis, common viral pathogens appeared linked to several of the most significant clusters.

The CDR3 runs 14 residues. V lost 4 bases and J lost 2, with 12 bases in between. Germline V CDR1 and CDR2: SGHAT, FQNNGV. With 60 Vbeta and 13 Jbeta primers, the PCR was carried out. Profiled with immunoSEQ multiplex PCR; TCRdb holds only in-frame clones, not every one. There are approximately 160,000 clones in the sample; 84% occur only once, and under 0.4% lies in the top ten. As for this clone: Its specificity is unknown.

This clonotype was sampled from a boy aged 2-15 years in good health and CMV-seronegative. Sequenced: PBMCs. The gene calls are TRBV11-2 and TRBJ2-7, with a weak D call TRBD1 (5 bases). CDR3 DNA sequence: TGTGCCAGCAGCTCCCGACAGCCGACCTACGAGCAGTACTTC. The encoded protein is CASSSRQPTYEQYF.